Presented here are 11 T cell receptor beta chains from one specimen sequenced in a study of regulatory T cells in long-lasting Graves disease. Building of the TCR beta libraries involved iRepertoire HTBI primers and Arm-PCR of CDR3 regions. TCRdb re-analysed the multiplex PCR reads in MiXCR, keeping a single row per CDR3 protein. The table includes 380,000 or so distinct CDR3 sequences, about 17% detected once. The time point denotes: newly diagnosed GD, antithyroid drugs for less than 3 months. PBMC RNA was the source of the TCR library. The same data also went into a second study, on T cells in Graves' hyperthyroidism and ophthalmopathy.

The sequencing here drew on peripheral blood mononuclear cells (PBMCs), taken at new diagnosis, from a patient treated with antithyroid drugs. These receptors came from a woman between 18 and 29 years old with Graves disease.

In the case of this clonotype: One base away lies a much larger clone, so this may be a sequencing read error. The chain carries TRBV2 and TRBJ2-2; 9 bases fit TRBD2. Germline CDR1 SNHLY, CDR2 FYNNEI. The CDR3 has 16 amino acids. The CDR3 DNA reads as TGTGCCAGCAGTGAAGCCCTAGCGGGATACACCGAGGAGCTGTTTTTT. As protein: CASSEALAGYTEELFF. The whole variable domain, remainder taken from reference TRBV2 and TRBJ2-2, is EPEVTQTPSHQVTQMGQEVILRCVPISNHLYFYWYRQILGQKVEFLVSFYNNEISEKSEIFDDQFSVERPDGSNFTLKIRSTKLEDSAMYFCASSEALAGYTEELFFGEGSRLTVL.

In this sample, this clonotype turned up many times. This sequence joins TRBV7-2 and TRBJ2-2; 13 bases map to TRBD2. The CDR3 totals 19 residues. Trimming removed 1 base from V and 6 bases from J; junction bases left unmatched: 11. Germline-derived CDR1 and CDR2 are SGHTA and FQGNSA. In nucleotides, the CDR3 is TGTGCCAGCAGCTTAGGACGACTAGCGGGAGGTGTATTCGCCGGGGAGCTGTTTTTT. The encoded protein is CASSLGRLAGGVFAGELFF.

This clonotype occurred many times. The CDR3 sequence: CASSREGRTDTQYF. In nucleotides, the CDR3 is TGTGCCAGCAGTAGGGAGGGCCGGACAGATACGCAGTATTTT. The genes are TRBV6-1 and TRBJ2-3, with 7 bases aligning to TRBD2. The CDR3 is 14 residues long. Unmatched junction bases numbered 5, after V lost 5 bases and J lost 3 bases. The germline V gene encodes CDR1 MNHNS and CDR2 SASEGT.

This clonotype has ten or more counts. The J gene is TRBJ2-3, the V gene TRBV5-1; maybe TRBD1 (5 bases). Looked up from germline, CDR1 is SGHRS and CDR2 is YFSETQ. CDR3 length equals 14 residues. The V end lost 2 bases, the J end lost 4 bases, and 11 bases lay between the germline ends. The CDR3 DNA reads TGCGCCAGCAGCTTTGTGGGGCGTGCAGATACGCAGTATTTT. This sequence encodes CASSFVGRADTQYF.

This clonotype was recorded many times. V usage is TRBV10-3 and J usage is TRBJ1-4; D is unresolved. Trimming left V 0 bases short and J 6 bases short, with 14 bases between. Per germline, CDR1 ENHRY and CDR2 SYGVKD. The CDR3 loop spans 16 amino acids. The CDR3 nucleotides are TGTGCCATCAGTGAGTCGATCCTTAGCCCTCATGAAAAACTGTTTTTT. Protein sequence: CAISESILSPHEKLFF.

This clonotype was counted many times. The chain recombines TRBV18 with TRBJ2-7, with no clear D. The V gene's germline CDR1 is KGHSH and CDR2 LQKENI. The CDR3 loop spans 12 amino acids. The germline V and J ends were trimmed by 5 bases and 4 bases, with 9 bases remaining between them. Written as DNA, the CDR3 is TGTGCCAGCTCAGCAGGCCTTTACGAGCAGTACTTC. Translated, it gives CASSAGLYEQYF.

This clonotype was seen repeatedly, ten times or more. This rearrangement joins TRBV30 to TRBJ1-3, with D perhaps matching TRBD1 (5 bases). Trimming removed 2 bases from V and 0 bases from J, with 11 bases in between. CDR1 is GTSNPN and CDR2 is SVGIG in the germline V gene (reference sequence). There are 15 residues in the CDR3. The CDR3 DNA reads TGTGCCTGGAGTTGGACGAGGGGCTCTGGAAACACCATATATTTT. It encodes CAWSWTRGSGNTIYF.

This clonotype was counted ten times or more. The genes are TRBV7-9 and TRBJ2-3; tentative D call: TRBD1 (5 bases). The germline V gene has CDR1 SEHNR and CDR2 FQNEAQ (reference sequence). V lost 1 base and J 4 bases, leaving 6 bases between the germline ends. The CDR3 is 13 amino acids. The DNA for the CDR3 is TGTGCCAGCAGCTTAGAGGGGTCAGATACGCAGTATTTT. It specifies CASSLEGSDTQYF.

At least ten counts were recorded for this clonotype. The chain employs TRBV6-1 and TRBJ2-3; D remains unclear. The germline V gene has CDR1 MNHNS and CDR2 SASEGT. The CDR3 length is 13 residues. Trimming cost V 4 bases and J 4 bases, with 9 bases left between them. CDR3 bases: TGTGCCAGCAGTGGGTTTTTGGCAGATACGCAGTATTTT. Protein: CASSGFLADTQYF.

Ten or more counts support this clonotype. The chain recombines TRBV28 with TRBJ1-4; D is perhaps TRBD1 (5 bases). Trimming cost V 4 bases and J 7 bases, with 10 bases left between them. Germline lookup yields CDR1 MDHEN and CDR2 SYDVKM. This CDR3 has 13 amino acids. The CDR3 DNA reads as TGTGCCAGCAGTTACAGGAATGGTGAAAAACTGTTTTTT. Protein: CASSYRNGEKLFF.

This clonotype was observed many times. This chain connects TRBV28 to TRBJ1-4, with 9 bases matching TRBD1. Trimming cost V 5 bases and J 2 bases; bases outside gene matches: 12. CDR1 and CDR2 (germline): MDHEN, SYDVKM. The CDR3 spans 18 residues. The CDR3 nucleotides read TGTGCCAGCAGTCTTCCGGGACAGGGCATGAACACTAATGAAAAACTGTTTTTT. Translation gives CASSLPGQGMNTNEKLFF.